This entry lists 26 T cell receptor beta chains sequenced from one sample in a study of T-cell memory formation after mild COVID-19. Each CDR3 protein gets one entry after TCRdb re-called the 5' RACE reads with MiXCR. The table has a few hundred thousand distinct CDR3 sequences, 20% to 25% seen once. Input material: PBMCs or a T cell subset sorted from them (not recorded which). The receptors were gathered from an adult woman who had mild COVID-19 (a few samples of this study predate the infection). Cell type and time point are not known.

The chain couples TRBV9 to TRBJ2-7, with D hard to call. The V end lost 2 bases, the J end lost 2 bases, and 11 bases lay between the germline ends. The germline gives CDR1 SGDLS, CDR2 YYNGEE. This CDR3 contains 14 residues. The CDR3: CASSVEDRPYEQYF. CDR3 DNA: TGTGCCAGCAGCGTTGAGGACCGGCCCTACGAGCAGTACTTC.

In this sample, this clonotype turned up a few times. Here the CDR3 reads CSAHLQGYSYTF. The CDR3 DNA reads as TGCAGTGCTCACCTGCAGGGGTATAGCTACACCTTC. The gene calls are TRBV20-1 and TRBJ1-2; tentative D call: TRBD1 (6 bases). With 5 bases removed from V and 9 bases from J, the gap between germline ends came to 16 bases. The CDR3 contains 12 residues. Germline V gene data show CDR1 as DFQATT and CDR2 as SNEGSKA (reference sequence).

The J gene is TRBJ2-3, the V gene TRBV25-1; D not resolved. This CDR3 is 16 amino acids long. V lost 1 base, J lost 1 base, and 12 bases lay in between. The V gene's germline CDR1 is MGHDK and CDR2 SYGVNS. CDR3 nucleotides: TGTGCCAGCAGTGAATTGACCGGCGGAGGCACAGATACGCAGTATTTT. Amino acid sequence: CASSELTGGGTDTQYF.

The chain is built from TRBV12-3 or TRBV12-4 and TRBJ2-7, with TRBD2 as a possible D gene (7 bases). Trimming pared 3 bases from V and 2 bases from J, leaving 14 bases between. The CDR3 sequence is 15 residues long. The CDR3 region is CASSFTGRGPYEQYF. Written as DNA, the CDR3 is TGTGCCAGCAGTTTTACAGGGAGGGGTCCCTACGAGCAGTACTTC.

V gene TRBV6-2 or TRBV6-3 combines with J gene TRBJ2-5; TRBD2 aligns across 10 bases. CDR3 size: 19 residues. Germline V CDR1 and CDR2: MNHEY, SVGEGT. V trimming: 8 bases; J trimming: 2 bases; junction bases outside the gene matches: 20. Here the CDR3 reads CASGPQLGLADKKQETQYF. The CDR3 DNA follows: TGTGCCAGCGGACCTCAATTAGGACTAGCGGATAAAAAACAAGAGACCCAGTACTTC.

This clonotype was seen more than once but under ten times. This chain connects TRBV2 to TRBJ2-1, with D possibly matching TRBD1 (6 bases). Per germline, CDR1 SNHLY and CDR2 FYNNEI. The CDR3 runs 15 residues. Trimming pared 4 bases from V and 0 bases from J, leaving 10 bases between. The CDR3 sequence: CASSGTESSYNEQFF. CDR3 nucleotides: TGTGCCAGCAGTGGGACAGAGAGCTCCTACAATGAGCAGTTCTTC.

The DNA for the CDR3 is TGTGCCAGTAGTCCCCGGACAGGGCACTATGGCTACACCTTC. Amino acid sequence: CASSPRTGHYGYTF. This chain uses TRBV19 with TRBJ1-2; the match to TRBD1 covers 8 bases. CDR3 length: 14 residues. Trimming at V came to 5 bases and at J to 3 bases, leaving 5 bases not matched to a gene. CDR1 and CDR2 (germline): LNHDA, SQIVND (reference sequence).

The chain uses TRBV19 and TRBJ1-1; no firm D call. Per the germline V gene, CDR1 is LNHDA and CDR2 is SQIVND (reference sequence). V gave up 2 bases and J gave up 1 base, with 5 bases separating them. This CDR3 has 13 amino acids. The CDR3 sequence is CASSISANTEAFF. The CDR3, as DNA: TGTGCCAGTAGTATATCGGCGAACACTGAAGCTTTCTTT.

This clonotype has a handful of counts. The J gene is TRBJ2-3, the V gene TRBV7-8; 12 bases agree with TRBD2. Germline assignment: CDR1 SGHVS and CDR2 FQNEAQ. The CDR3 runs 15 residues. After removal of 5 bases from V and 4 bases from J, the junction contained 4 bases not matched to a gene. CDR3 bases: TGTGCCAGCAGCACAACTAGCGGGAGGCCAGATACGCAGTATTTT. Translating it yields CASSTTSGRPDTQYF.

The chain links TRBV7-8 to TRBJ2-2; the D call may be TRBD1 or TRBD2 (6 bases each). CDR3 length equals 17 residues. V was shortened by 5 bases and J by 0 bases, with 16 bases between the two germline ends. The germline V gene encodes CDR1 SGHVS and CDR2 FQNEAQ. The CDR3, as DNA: TGTGCCAGCAGCAGGAGGGGGGCGGAGGCGAACACCGGGGAGCTGTTTTTT. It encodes CASSRRGAEANTGELFF.

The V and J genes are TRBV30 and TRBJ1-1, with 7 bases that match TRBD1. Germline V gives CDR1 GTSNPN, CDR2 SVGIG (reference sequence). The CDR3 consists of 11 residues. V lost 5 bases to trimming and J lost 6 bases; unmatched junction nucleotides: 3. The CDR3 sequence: CAWDRVPEAFF. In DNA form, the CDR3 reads TGTGCCTGGGACAGGGTCCCTGAAGCTTTCTTT.

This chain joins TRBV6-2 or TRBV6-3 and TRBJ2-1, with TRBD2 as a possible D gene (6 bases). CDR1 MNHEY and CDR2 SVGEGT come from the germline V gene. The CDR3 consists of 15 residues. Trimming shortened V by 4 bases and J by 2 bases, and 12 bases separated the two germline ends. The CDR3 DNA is TGTGCCAGCAGTTTATCGGGAGTACCCTACAATGAGCAGTTCTTC. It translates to CASSLSGVPYNEQFF.

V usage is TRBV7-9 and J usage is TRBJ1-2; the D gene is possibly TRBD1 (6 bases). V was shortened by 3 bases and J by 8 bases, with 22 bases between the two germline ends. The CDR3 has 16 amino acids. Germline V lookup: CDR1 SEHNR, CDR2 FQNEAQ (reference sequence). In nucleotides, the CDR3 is TGTGCCAGCAGCTTTCGTGTGGACAGTAGTCGGGAGGGCTACACCTTC. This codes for CASSFRVDSSREGYTF.

Here the CDR3 reads CASSLAPFADEQYF. Here the CDR3 DNA reads TGTGCCAGCAGTTTAGCCCCTTTTGCGGACGAGCAGTACTTC. J is TRBJ2-7 and V is TRBV12-3 or TRBV12-4; no reliable D call. Trimming left V 0 bases short and J 5 bases short, with 11 bases between. The CDR3 runs to 14 residues.

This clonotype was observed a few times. In nucleotides, the CDR3 is TGTGCCAGCAGCTTGTTTCTAGAAGGCTACGAGCAGTACTTC. Its protein is CASSLFLEGYEQYF. The chain is built from TRBV5-6 and TRBJ2-7, with D uncertain. The CDR3 is 14 amino acids. The V gene's germline CDR1 is SGHDT and CDR2 YYEEEE. The V and J ends lost 1 base and 3 bases respectively, with 11 bases between them. Variable domain in full (rest from reference TRBV5-6 and TRBJ2-7): DAGVTQSPTHLIKTRGQQVTLRCSPKSGHDTVSWYQQALGQGPQFIFQYYEEEERQRGNFPDRFSGHQFPNYSSELNVNALLLGDSALYLCASSLFLEGYEQYFGPGTRLTVT.

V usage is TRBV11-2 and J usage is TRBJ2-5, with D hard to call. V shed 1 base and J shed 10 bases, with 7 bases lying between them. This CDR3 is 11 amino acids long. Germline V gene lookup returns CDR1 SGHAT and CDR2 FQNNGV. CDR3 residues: CASSLGEVQYF. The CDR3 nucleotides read TGTGCCAGCAGCTTAGGAGAGGTCCAGTACTTC.

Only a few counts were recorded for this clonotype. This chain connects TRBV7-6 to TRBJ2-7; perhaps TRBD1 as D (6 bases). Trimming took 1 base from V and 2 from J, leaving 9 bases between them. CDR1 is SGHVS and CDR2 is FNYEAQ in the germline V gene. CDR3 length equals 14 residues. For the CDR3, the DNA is TGTGCCAGCAGCTTAGGGGACACCACCTACGAGCAGTACTTC. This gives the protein CASSLGDTTYEQYF.

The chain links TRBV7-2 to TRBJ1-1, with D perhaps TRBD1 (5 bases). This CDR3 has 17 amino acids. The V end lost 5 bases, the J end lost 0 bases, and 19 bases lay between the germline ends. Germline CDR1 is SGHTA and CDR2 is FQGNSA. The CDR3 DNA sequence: TGTGCCAGCAGCCCCCGTCCCGGGACGGGGATGAACACTGAAGCTTTCTTT. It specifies CASSPRPGTGMNTEAFF.

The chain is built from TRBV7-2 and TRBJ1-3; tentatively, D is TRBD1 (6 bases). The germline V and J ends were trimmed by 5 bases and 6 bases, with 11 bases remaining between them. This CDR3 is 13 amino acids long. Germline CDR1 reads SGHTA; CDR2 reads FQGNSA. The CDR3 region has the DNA TGTGCCAGCAGCAGGGACACCAAAAACACCATATATTTT. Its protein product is CASSRDTKNTIYF.

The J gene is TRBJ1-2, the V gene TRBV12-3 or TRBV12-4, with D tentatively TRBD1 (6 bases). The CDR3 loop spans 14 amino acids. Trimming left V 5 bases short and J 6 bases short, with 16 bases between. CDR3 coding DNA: TGTGCCAGCAGTCTGCAGGGGACGATTCATGGCTACACCTTC. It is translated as CASSLQGTIHGYTF.

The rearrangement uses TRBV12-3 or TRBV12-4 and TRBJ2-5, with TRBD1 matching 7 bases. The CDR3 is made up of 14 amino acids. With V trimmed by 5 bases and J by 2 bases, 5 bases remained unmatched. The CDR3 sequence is CASSKTGLQETQYF. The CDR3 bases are TGTGCCAGCAGTAAGACAGGGTTGCAAGAGACCCAGTACTTC.

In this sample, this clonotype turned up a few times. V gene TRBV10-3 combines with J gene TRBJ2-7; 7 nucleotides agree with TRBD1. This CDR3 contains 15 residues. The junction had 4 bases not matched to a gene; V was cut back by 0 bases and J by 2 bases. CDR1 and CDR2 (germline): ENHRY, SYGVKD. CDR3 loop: CAISESTGTAYEQYF. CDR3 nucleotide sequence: TGTGCCATCAGTGAGTCGACAGGGACAGCCTACGAGCAGTACTTC.

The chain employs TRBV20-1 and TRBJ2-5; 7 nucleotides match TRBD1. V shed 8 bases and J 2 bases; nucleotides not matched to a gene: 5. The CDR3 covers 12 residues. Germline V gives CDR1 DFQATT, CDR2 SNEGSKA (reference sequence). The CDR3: CSSWTGQETQYF. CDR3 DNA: TGCAGTTCTTGGACAGGACAAGAGACCCAGTACTTC.

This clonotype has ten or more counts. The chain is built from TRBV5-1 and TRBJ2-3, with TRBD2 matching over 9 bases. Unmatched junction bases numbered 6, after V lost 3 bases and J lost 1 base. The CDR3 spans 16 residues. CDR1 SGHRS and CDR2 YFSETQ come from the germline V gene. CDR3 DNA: TGCGCCAGCAGCTCCACCCCTAGCGGGGGCACAGATACGCAGTATTTT. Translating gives CASSSTPSGGTDTQYF.

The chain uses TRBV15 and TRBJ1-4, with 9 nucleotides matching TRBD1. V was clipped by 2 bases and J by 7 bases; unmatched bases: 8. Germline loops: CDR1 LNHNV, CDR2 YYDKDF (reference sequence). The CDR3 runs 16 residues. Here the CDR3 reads CATSRPKQGAVEKLFF. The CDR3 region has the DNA TGTGCCACCAGCAGACCGAAACAGGGGGCGGTTGAAAAACTGTTTTTT.

The CDR3, as DNA: TGCAGCGTTGAGGTGGGGCTAGGCGCGAGTGAAAAACTGTTTTTT. Amino acid sequence: CSVEVGLGASEKLFF. The chain recombines TRBV29-1 with TRBJ1-4, with D tentatively TRBD1 (5 bases). CDR1 SQVTM and CDR2 ANQGSEA come from the germline V gene. V lost 3 bases, J lost 7 bases, and 18 bases lay in between. The CDR3 has 15 residues.